This T cell receptor beta chain was captured in a study of CD8 T cells in Susac syndrome. The CDR3 runs to 17 residues. The V gene lost 4 bases and the J gene lost 2 bases, with 19 bases spanning the gap. The RNA input was roughly 0.45 to 1 ug, and it was reverse transcribed with random hexamers. A multiplex approach, immunoSEQ multiplex PCR, amplified TCR beta CDR3 across 54 Vbeta and 13 Jbeta. Using its own MiXCR run on the immunoSEQ multiplex PCR reads, TCRdb lists one record per CDR3 protein. The sample shows about 150,000 distinct CDR3 sequences, around 95% of them seen only once. The sequence was collected from a human donor with multiple sclerosis. Sequenced material: CD8+ T cells from PBMCs. The chain is built from TRBV23-1 and TRBJ2-3, with D perhaps TRBD1 (6 bases). TRBV23-1 counts as an open reading frame of uncertain function. CDR3 amino acids: CASSLHTGTRDTDTQYF. The CDR3, as DNA: TGCGCCAGCAGTCTTCATACCGGGACAAGGGACACAGATACGCAGTATTTT.